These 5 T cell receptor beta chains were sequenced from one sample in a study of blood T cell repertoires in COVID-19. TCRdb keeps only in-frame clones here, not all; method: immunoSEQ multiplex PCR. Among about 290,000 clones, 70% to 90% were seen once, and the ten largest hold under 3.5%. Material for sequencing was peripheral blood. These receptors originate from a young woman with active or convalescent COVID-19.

The CDR3 is CASSLSRGETQYF. Written as DNA, the CDR3 is TGTGCCAGCAGCTTGTCAAGGGGCGAGACCCAGTACTTC. The chain links TRBV5-6 to TRBJ2-5; possibly TRBD1 for D (5 bases). V shed 1 base and J shed 5 bases, with 9 bases lying between them. The CDR3 length is 13 residues. Germline lookup yields CDR1 SGHDT and CDR2 YYEEEE.

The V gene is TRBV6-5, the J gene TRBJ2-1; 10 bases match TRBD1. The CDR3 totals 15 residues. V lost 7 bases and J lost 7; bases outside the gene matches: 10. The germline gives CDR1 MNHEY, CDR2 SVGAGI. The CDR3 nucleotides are TGTGCCAGCATCATCCGGGACAGGGGTAGGAATGAGCAGTTCTTC. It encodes CASIIRDRGRNEQFF.

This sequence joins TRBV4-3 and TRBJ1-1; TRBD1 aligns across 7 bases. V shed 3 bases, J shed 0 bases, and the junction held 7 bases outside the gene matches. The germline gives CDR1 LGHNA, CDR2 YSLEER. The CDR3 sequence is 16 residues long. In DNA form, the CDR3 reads TGCGCCAGCAGCCAGCTATTAGACAGGGTGAACACTGAAGCTTTCTTT. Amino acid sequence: CASSQLLDRVNTEAFF.

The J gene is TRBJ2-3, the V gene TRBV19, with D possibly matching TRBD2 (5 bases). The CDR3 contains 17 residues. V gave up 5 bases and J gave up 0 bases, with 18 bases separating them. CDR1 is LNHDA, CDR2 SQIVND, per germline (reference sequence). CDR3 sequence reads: CASSRLADRPSTDTQYF. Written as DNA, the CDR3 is TGTGCCAGTAGTCGGCTAGCCGATCGTCCCAGCACAGATACGCAGTATTTT.

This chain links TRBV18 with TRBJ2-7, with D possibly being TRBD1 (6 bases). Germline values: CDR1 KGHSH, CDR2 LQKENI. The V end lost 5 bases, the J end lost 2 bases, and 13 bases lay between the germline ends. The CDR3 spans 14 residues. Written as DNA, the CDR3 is TGTGCCAGCTCATTAGGGGGTTACACCTACGAGCAGTACTTC. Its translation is CASSLGGYTYEQYF.